The entry below describes one T cell receptor beta chain. Its antigen is currently unknown. The data are from a study of OX40 agonist ivuxolimab in advanced cancers. Systemic immunosuppression or a history of autoimmune disease excluded patients. The study sampled blood at baseline, cycle 4 day 1, and cycle 7 day 1. Germline V gene lookup returns CDR1 LNHDA and CDR2 SQIVND (reference sequence). The CDR3 runs to 11 residues. Unmatched junction bases numbered 3, after V lost 11 bases and J lost 6 bases. Some clones are missing from TCRdb's copy, which holds only in-frame ones; the method was immunoSEQ multiplex PCR. The data contain around 60,000 clones, about 90% of them singletons. Study observations and caveats: Blood T cells, both CD4+ and CD8+, expanded clonally by week 6 at 0.1 to 3.0 mg/kg.

This TCR was sampled from an adult with an advanced solid tumor such as melanoma, head and neck, liver or kidney cancer. The J gene is TRBJ2-2, the V gene TRBV19; 7 bases match TRBD2. Here the sequenced sample was CD4+ or CD8+ T cells sorted from blood, taken in a trial of the OX40 agonist ivuxolimab. CDR3: CAGEGAGELFF. Here the CDR3 DNA reads TGTGCCGGGGAGGGAGCCGGGGAGCTGTTTTTT.